This T cell receptor (beta chain) was profiled in a study of blood T cell repertoires in COVID-19. The wider study: Specimens from acute and convalescent COVID-19 originated in the United States, Italy and Spain. Sample material is recorded as cDNA or gDNA derived from T cells, B-cell-depleted T cells, or PBMCs.

About this clone itself: This same CDR3 is encoded by further DNA sequences in the sample.

V was clipped by 4 bases and J by 2 bases, with 9 bases between them. This CDR3 has 13 residues. Germline V gene lookup returns CDR1 LNHDA and CDR2 SQIVND (reference sequence). Methods used by the authors: The assay estimated nucleated cells by amplifying reference gene primers. Produced via immunoSEQ multiplex PCR; TCRdb's table is partial and in-frame only. The DNA was the basis for D and trimming; V, J and clone size are from that table. In the table there are more than 85,000 clones, roughly 84% of which are singletons. The chain has TRBV19 and TRBJ2-7; a weak D match, TRBD2 (5 bases). This clonotype was sampled from a woman of 80 years or more with acute or convalescent COVID-19. Sample: peripheral blood. DNA for the CDR3: TGTGCCAGTAGTAGGACGGGAACCTACGAGCAGTACTTC. Protein product: CASSRTGTYEQYF.